Below, one T cell receptor (beta chain) is given with its context. The sample comes from a study of blood T cell repertoires in COVID-19. In germline, CDR1 is LNHDA, CDR2 SQIVND (reference sequence). The CDR3 has 19 amino acids. V lost 5 bases to trimming and J lost 2 bases; unmatched junction nucleotides: 17. Using immunoSEQ multiplex PCR, the repertoire was profiled, and TCRdb retains in-frame clones only, with some absent. The sample lists 90,000 to 130,000 clones; 88% were seen once. Sequencing was carried out using peripheral blood. The source of this sequence is a woman aged 50 to 60 with acute or convalescent COVID-19. The chain combines TRBV19 with TRBJ2-4; 8 nucleotides align to TRBD1. Here the CDR3 DNA reads TGTGCCAGTAGTCCCTCCCCTTTGGGGGGACAGGTCACCAAAAACATTCAGTACTTC. It codes for CASSPSPLGGQVTKNIQYF.